The 2 T cell receptor beta chains below were found in one sample sequenced in a study of blood T cell repertoires in COVID-19 (dated by TCRdb to 2019 to 2021). Receptor libraries were prepared by the immunoSEQ multiplex PCR assay. This immuneACCESS table, as held by TCRdb, lists in-frame sequences with V and J called but not all clones. Of the missing ones, under half trace to an unresolved V gene in checked studies; the others have no known cause. This sample holds 310,000 or so clones; around 88% were observed only once. The top ten constitute approximately 1.5% of the sample. What was sequenced was peripheral blood. These receptors all stem from a woman aged 45-65 years with acute or convalescent COVID-19.

The CDR3 nucleotides read TGTGCCAGCAGCCCGGGACAGGGGAACACTGAAGCTTTCTTT. Protein product: CASSPGQGNTEAFF. This sequence joins TRBV7-8 and TRBJ1-1; 9 bases map to TRBD1. Germline loops: CDR1 SGHVS, CDR2 FQNEAQ. With 5 bases clipped from V and 1 base from J, the junction kept 2 bases outside the gene matches. The CDR3 length is 14 residues.

This chain connects TRBV11-2 to TRBJ2-7; the D gene is possibly TRBD2 (5 bases). The germline gives CDR1 SGHAT, CDR2 FQNNGV. The CDR3 has 15 amino acids. V was trimmed by 1 base and J by 3 bases, leaving 13 bases between them. The CDR3 sequence: CASSLVFGEGYEQYF. In DNA form, the CDR3 reads TGTGCCAGCAGCTTAGTTTTCGGGGAAGGCTACGAGCAGTACTTC.